What follows are 25 T cell receptor beta chains derived from one specimen sequenced in a study of cytomegalovirus exposure and HLA in healthy donors. A multiplex PCR was run with 60 Vbeta primers and 13 Jbeta primers. The protocol was immunoSEQ multiplex PCR, while the TCRdb copy is restricted to in-frame clones and leaves out a portion. The sample carries 150,000 to 200,000 clones, about 80% recorded once. Input material: PBMCs. These receptors were collected from a man aged 25-45 years in good health and CMV-seropositive.

The chain is built from TRBV30 and TRBJ1-3; D gene unclear. V lost 0 bases, J lost 2 bases, and 8 bases lay in between. The V gene's germline CDR1 is GTSNPN and CDR2 SVGIG (reference sequence). The CDR3 spans 14 residues. The CDR3 protein is CAWSVPGTGNTIYF. The DNA of the CDR3 is TGTGCCTGGAGTGTACCCGGGACTGGAAACACCATATATTTT.

The V gene is TRBV19, the J gene TRBJ2-1, with D tentatively TRBD2 (5 bases). The CDR3 length is 15 residues. CDR1 is LNHDA and CDR2 is SQIVND in the germline V gene (reference sequence). V lost 7 bases to trimming and J lost 0 bases, with 13 bases between them. CDR3 nucleotides: TGTGCCAGTACCAAAGCGGAGACCTCCTACAATGAGCAGTTCTTC. This gives the protein CASTKAETSYNEQFF.

This clone was observed once. The gene calls are TRBV7-9 and TRBJ1-1, with D perhaps TRBD1 (6 bases). The CDR3 runs to 14 residues. Germline loops: CDR1 SEHNR, CDR2 FQNEAQ (reference sequence). Between the trimmed V and J ends, which lost 6 bases and 2 bases, there was a span of 13 bases. This CDR3 is CASRLGAPNTEAFF. CDR3 coding DNA: TGTGCCAGCAGATTGGGGGCACCCAACACTGAAGCTTTCTTT.

The J gene is TRBJ2-5, the V gene TRBV9; TRBD2 matches 10 bases. The last part of the DNA fits TRBJ2-7 better; the J call may be wrong. CDR3 length equals 15 residues. CDR1 and CDR2 from the germline V gene are SGDLS and YYNGEE. CDR3 in amino acids: CASSLSSGSSYEQYF. The CDR3 DNA reads as TGTGCCAGCAGCCTCTCTAGCGGGAGCTCCTACGAGCAGTACTTC.

This chain's CDR3 is CASSLDRGRLFYKQYF. The CDR3 coding sequence is TGTGCCAGCAGCTTAGATAGAGGGAGACTATTTTATAAGCAGTACTTC. The V call is TRBV11-2, the J call TRBJ2-7, with D tentatively TRBD2 (5 bases). The CDR3 length is 16 residues. The V end was cut by 0 bases, the J end by 8 bases, with 20 bases between. Germline CDR1 SGHAT, CDR2 FQNNGV.

This CDR3 is CASSLAPGQETNYGYTF. CDR3 coding DNA: TGTGCCAGCAGCTTAGCCCCCGGACAGGAAACAAACTATGGCTACACCTTC. The chain has TRBV11-3 and TRBJ1-2; TRBD1 matches at 7 bases. The germline CDR1 and CDR2 sequences are SGHNT and YENEEA. With 1 base clipped from V and 2 bases from J, the junction kept 10 bases outside the gene matches. The CDR3 totals 17 residues.

About this clone: The junction differs from germline at one of its ends, possibly a read error. The chain links TRBV2 to TRBJ2-7, with TRBD1 identical over 7 bases. Germline V gives CDR1 SNHLY, CDR2 FYNNEI. The CDR3 is made up of 15 amino acids. The chain's CDR3 is CASSRPQGSSYGQYF. DNA for the CDR3: TGTGCCAGCAGTCGTCCACAGGGGAGCTCCTACGGGCAGTACTTC.

This clone was observed a handful of times. Other nucleotide sequences in the sample specify the same CDR3. J is TRBJ2-3 and V is TRBV19, with a weak D call TRBD1 (5 bases). This CDR3 is built from 12 residues. V was shortened by 2 bases and J by 6 bases, with 6 bases between the two germline ends. The germline CDR1 and CDR2 sequences are LNHDA and SQIVND (reference sequence). The CDR3: CASSIRGDTQYF. CDR3 coding DNA: TGTGCCAGTAGTATAAGGGGTGATACGCAGTATTTT.

CDR3 loop: CASSTGNKYEQYF. For the CDR3, the DNA is TGTGCCAGTTCGACAGGGAACAAGTACGAGCAGTACTTC. The rearrangement joins TRBV19 to TRBJ2-7, with TRBD1 identical over 7 bases. This CDR3 region has 13 residues. V dropped 8 bases and J dropped 4; count of bases not matched to a gene: 8. Per the germline V gene, CDR1 is LNHDA and CDR2 is SQIVND (reference sequence). The entire variable domain, with the rest obtained from reference TRBV19 and TRBJ2-7, is as follows: DGGITQSPKYLFRKEGQNVTLSCEQNLNHDAMYWYRQDPGQGLRLIYYSQIVNDFQKGDIAEGYSVSREKKESFPLTVTSAQKNPTAFYLCASSTGNKYEQYFGPGTRLTVT.

The chain uses TRBV19 and TRBJ2-3, with 7 bases fitting TRBD1. Germline V gene sequence: CDR1 LNHDA, CDR2 SQIVND (reference sequence). The CDR3 runs 15 residues. V lost 1 base to trimming and J lost 2 bases; unmatched junction nucleotides: 3. CDR3 loop: CASSIGGQPTDTQYF. In DNA, the CDR3 is TGTGCCAGTAGTATAGGGGGACAGCCCACAGATACGCAGTATTTT.

The CDR3 loop reads CSVFWRPGDTQYF. CDR3 sequence (DNA): TGCAGCGTTTTTTGGAGGCCAGGAGATACGCAGTATTTT. This chain joins TRBV29-1 and TRBJ2-3, with a tentative D call TRBD2 (5 bases). Trimming cost V 5 bases and J 5 bases, with 14 bases left between them. The CDR3 contains 13 residues. Germline CDR1 is SQVTM and CDR2 is ANQGSEA.

The J gene is TRBJ1-1, the V gene TRBV6-5, with D possibly matching TRBD1 (6 bases). Germline V CDR1 and CDR2: MNHEY, SVGAGI. Trimming cost V 2 bases and J 1 base, with 8 bases left between them. This CDR3 has 14 residues. The CDR3, as DNA: TGTGCCAGCAGTTACGGACAGCCGAACACTGAAGCTTTCTTT. Translating it yields CASSYGQPNTEAFF.

This clone appeared once. This chain uses TRBV9 with TRBJ2-5; 10 nucleotides line up with TRBD2. The CDR3 is 13 amino acids. Germline lookup yields CDR1 SGDLS and CDR2 YYNGEE. J lost 5 bases, V lost 2 bases, and 0 bases had no gene match. DNA for the CDR3: TGTGCCAGCAGCGTTAGCGGGGGGGAGACCCAGTACTTC. Amino acids: CASSVSGGETQYF.

J is TRBJ2-3 and V is TRBV29-1, with 8 positions matching TRBD2. The V gene end was trimmed by 6 bases and the J gene end by 3 bases; junction bases not matched to a gene: 11. The germline V gene has CDR1 SQVTM and CDR2 ANQGSEA. CDR3 size: 15 residues. The CDR3: CSVVSSGSSTDTQYF. As DNA, the CDR3 is TGCAGCGTCGTGTCCAGCGGGAGTTCGACAGATACGCAGTATTTT.

The chain employs TRBV28 and TRBJ2-7; D gene uncertain. Germline loops: CDR1 MDHEN, CDR2 SYDVKM. The CDR3 contains 14 residues. Trimming removed 6 bases at V and 3 bases at J, with 15 bases between. The CDR3 loop reads CASRLDNPVYEQYF. DNA for the CDR3: TGTGCCAGCAGGCTTGACAATCCCGTCTACGAGCAGTACTTC.

This clone came up a few times. This specimen includes other DNA sequences encoding the same CDR3. The chain has TRBV11-2 and TRBJ2-3; weak D call: TRBD1 (6 bases). The V end was cut by 5 bases, the J end by 1 base, with 10 bases between. This CDR3 comprises 14 residues. Germline CDR1 SGHAT, CDR2 FQNNGV. The CDR3 nucleotides are TGTGCCAGCAGCCTCAGGGGAGGCACAGATACGCAGTATTTT. It codes for CASSLRGGTDTQYF.

V usage is TRBV9 and J usage is TRBJ1-3; D is uncertain. Looked up from germline, CDR1 is SGDLS and CDR2 is YYNGEE. V was clipped by 4 bases and J by 0 bases, with 14 bases between them. The CDR3 has 16 residues. CDR3 nucleotide sequence: TGTGCCAGCAGCTCAGGACTCGTCAGCTCTGGAAACACCATATATTTT. Protein: CASSSGLVSSGNTIYF.

The sample holds a few counts of this clone. The CDR3 DNA reads TGTGCCAGCAGCCTTCTCGGGGGACAGGGTATCTACGAGCAGTACTTC. It yields the protein CASSLLGGQGIYEQYF. The chain joins TRBV7-8 to TRBJ2-7, with 9 bases lining up with TRBD1. Germline CDR1 is SGHVS and CDR2 is FQNEAQ. The CDR3 sequence is 16 residues long. The V and J ends lost 5 bases and 3 bases, in that order; junction bases with no gene match: 11. Variable domain in full (rest from reference TRBV7-8 and TRBJ2-7): GAGVSQSPRYKVAKRGQDVALRCDPISGHVSLFWYQQALGQGPEFLTYFQNEAQLDKSGLPSDRFFAERPEGSVSTLKIQRTQQEDSAVYLCASSLLGGQGIYEQYFGPGTRLTVT.

V usage is TRBV19 and J usage is TRBJ1-2; no definite D call. The CDR3 runs to 15 residues. The germline V gene encodes CDR1 LNHDA and CDR2 SQIVND (reference sequence). The V and J ends lost 1 base and 3 bases respectively, with 12 bases between them. The CDR3 loop reads CASSIGRHRDYGYTF. In DNA form, the CDR3 reads TGTGCCAGTAGTATAGGTCGGCACAGAGACTATGGCTACACCTTC.

J is TRBJ2-7 and V is TRBV30; D is uncertain. The V gene's germline CDR1 is GTSNPN and CDR2 SVGIG (reference sequence). The CDR3 extends over 13 amino acids. V dropped 1 base and J dropped 6 bases, with 13 bases sitting between them. The CDR3 spells CAWSALGSGEQYF. As DNA, the CDR3 is TGTGCCTGGAGTGCGCTGGGCTCAGGCGAGCAGTACTTC. The whole variable domain, remainder taken from reference TRBV30 and TRBJ2-7, is SQTIHQWPATLVQPVGSPLSLECTVEGTSNPNLYWYRQAAGRGLQLLFYSVGIGQISSEVPQNLSASRPQDRQFILSSKKLLLSDSGFYLCAWSALGSGEQYFGPGTRLTVT.

CDR3: CASSKRDSSYEQYF. CDR3 bases: TGCGCCAGCAGTAAACGGGACAGTTCCTACGAGCAGTACTTC. This rearrangement joins TRBV10-1 to TRBJ2-7, with 7 bases lining up with TRBD1. The trim removed 5 bases at V and 1 base at J, leaving 5 bases unmatched. The CDR3 is 14 residues long. Per the germline V gene, CDR1 is WNHNN and CDR2 is SYGVQD (reference sequence).

V usage is TRBV7-2 and J usage is TRBJ2-5, with D possibly TRBD2 on 7 matching bases. Trimming took off 5 bases at V and 4 bases at J, with 17 bases between the two ends. Looked up from germline, CDR1 is SGHTA and CDR2 is FQGNSA. The CDR3 is made up of 15 amino acids. The chain's CDR3 is CASSRPGGMRETQYF. The CDR3 nucleotides are TGTGCCAGCAGCCGGCCGGGGGGCATGAGAGAGACCCAGTACTTC.

CDR3 region: CASSIGQGEGMNTEAFF. CDR3 bases: TGTGCCAGCAGCATAGGACAGGGAGAAGGGATGAACACTGAAGCTTTCTTT. The chain employs TRBV7-8 and TRBJ1-1, with 8 bases that match TRBD1. The V gene end was trimmed by 5 bases and the J gene end by 0 bases; junction bases not matched to a gene: 11. From germline, CDR1 is SGHVS and CDR2 FQNEAQ. CDR3 length equals 17 residues.

This clone was detected only a few times. The rearrangement joins TRBV5-1 to TRBJ2-5, with D possibly matching TRBD1 (7 bases). This CDR3 region has 19 residues. Germline CDR1 SGHRS, CDR2 YFSETQ. V was pared by 4 bases and J by 2 bases, with 27 bases between. The CDR3 reads CASSQRTGGGPASQETQYF. The CDR3 DNA follows: TGCGCCAGCAGCCAACGGACAGGAGGGGGACCGGCGTCTCAAGAGACCCAGTACTTC.

The CDR3 bases are TGCAGCGTCCGTGGGCAGGGGGACGAAAAACTGTTTTTT. Its protein product is CSVRGQGDEKLFF. The J gene is TRBJ1-4, the V gene TRBV29-1, with 7 bases identical to TRBD1. This CDR3 has 13 amino acids. Germline V gene sequence: CDR1 SQVTM, CDR2 ANQGSEA. J gave up 8 bases and V 6 bases, and 9 bases lay outside the gene matches.